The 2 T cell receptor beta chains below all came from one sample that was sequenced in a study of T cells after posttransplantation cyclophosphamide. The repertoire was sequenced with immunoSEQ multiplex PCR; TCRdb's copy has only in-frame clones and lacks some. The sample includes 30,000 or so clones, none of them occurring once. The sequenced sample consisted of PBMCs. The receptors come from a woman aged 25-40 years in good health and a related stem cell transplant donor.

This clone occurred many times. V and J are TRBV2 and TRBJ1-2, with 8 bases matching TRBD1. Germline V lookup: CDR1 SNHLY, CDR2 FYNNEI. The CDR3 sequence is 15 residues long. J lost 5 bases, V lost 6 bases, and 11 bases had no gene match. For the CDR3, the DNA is TGTGCCAGCAGACAAGAGACAGGGGATGGGTATGGCTACACCTTC. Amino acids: CASRQETGDGYGYTF.

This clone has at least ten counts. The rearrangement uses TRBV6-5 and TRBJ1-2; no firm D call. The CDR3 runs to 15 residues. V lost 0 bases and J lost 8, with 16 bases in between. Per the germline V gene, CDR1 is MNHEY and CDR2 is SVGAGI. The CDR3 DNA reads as TGTGCCAGCAGTTACTCGAGGACCCCGGCGGGGGGCTACACCTTC. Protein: CASSYSRTPAGGYTF.